These 6 T cell receptor beta chains were all obtained from the same sample, sequenced in a study of CD4 T cell repertoires in COVID-19. Generated by immunoSEQ multiplex PCR, the TCRdb table keeps only in-frame clones and is missing some. The table has 65,000 to 95,000 clones, approximately 83% seen once. The sample consisted of CD4+ T cells from peripheral blood, taken after recovery from COVID-19. The source of these receptors is a human donor who had COVID-19.

The V and J genes are TRBV6-1 and TRBJ2-3; possibly TRBD2 for D (6 bases). CDR1 and CDR2 from the germline V gene are MNHNS and SASEGT. This CDR3 contains 14 residues. V lost 3 bases, J lost 6 bases, and 13 bases lay in between. The CDR3, as DNA: TGTGCCAGCAGTGAGGGGGGAGGTTGGGATACGCAGTATTTT. Residues: CASSEGGGWDTQYF.

The V gene is TRBV6-2 or TRBV6-3, the J gene TRBJ1-5, with D possibly being TRBD1 (5 bases). The V gene's germline CDR1 is MNHEY and CDR2 SVGEGT. With 5 bases removed from V and 2 bases from J, the gap between germline ends came to 10 bases. This CDR3 has 14 amino acids. The CDR3 region has the DNA TGTGCCAGCAGTAGCACAGGTGGCAATCAGCCCCAGCATTTT. It encodes CASSSTGGNQPQHF.

This clone has only a few counts. The chain recombines TRBV7-9 with TRBJ1-2; D unclear. The length of the CDR3 is 11 residues. Trimming took 8 bases from V and 0 from J, leaving 4 bases between them. Looked up from germline, CDR1 is SEHNR and CDR2 is FQNEAQ (reference sequence). The CDR3 coding sequence is TGTGCCAGCTCAACTAACTATGGCTACACCTTC. Its protein is CASSTNYGYTF. The full variable domain, its missing parts supplied by reference TRBV7-9 and TRBJ1-2, is DTGVSQNPRHKITKRGQNVTFRCDPISEHNRLYWYRQTLGQGPEFLTYFQNEAQLEKSRLLSDRFSAERPKGSFSTLEIQRTEQGDSAMYLCASSTNYGYTFGSGTRLTVV.

The chain employs TRBV5-6 and TRBJ2-2; D tentatively fits TRBD1 or TRBD2 (5 bases each). In germline, CDR1 is SGHDT, CDR2 YYEEEE. This CDR3 spans 13 amino acids. The V and J ends lost 4 bases and 10 bases respectively, with 14 bases between them. The CDR3 is CASSEGPLTELFF. CDR3 nucleotides: TGTGCCAGCAGCGAGGGACCACTAACGGAGCTGTTTTTT.

The chain employs TRBV13 and TRBJ2-5, with a possible D match to TRBD2 (7 bases). Germline loops: CDR1 PRHDT, CDR2 FYEKMQ (reference sequence). The CDR3 has 15 residues. V was clipped by 2 bases and J by 4 bases, with 14 bases between them. The CDR3 region is CASSLRGATSETQYF. CDR3 nucleotides: TGTGCCAGCAGCTTACGGGGGGCGACTTCAGAGACCCAGTACTTC. The complete variable domain, with remaining parts taken from reference TRBV13 and TRBJ2-5, reads AAGVIQSPRHLIKEKRETATLKCYPIPRHDTVYWYQQGPGQDPQFLISFYEKMQSDKGSIPDRFSAQQFSDYHSELNMSSLELGDSALYFCASSLRGATSETQYFGPGTRLLVL.

J is TRBJ2-5 and V is TRBV6-6; the D gene is possibly TRBD2 (5 bases). The CDR3 consists of 11 residues. CDR1 MNHNY and CDR2 SVGAGI come from the germline V gene (reference sequence). CDR3 in amino acids: CAAGSRETQYF. CDR3 DNA sequence: TGTGCGGCGGGCTCGCGGGAGACCCAGTACTTC.